A selection of T cell receptor beta chains follows, all from one sample in a study of blood T cell repertoires in COVID-19. The table came from immunoSEQ multiplex PCR; TCRdb's copy has only in-frame clones and leaves some out. The sample lists under 250,000 clones, 80% to 90% occurring once. Sequenced: PBMCs or T cells enriched from blood (not recorded which). All receptors come from a woman aged 25-40 years who had been exposed to COVID-19. Each CDR3 is given with its conserved first and last residue. A D gene is named only where the DNA matches it firmly. Some rows have no size entry. The others give once, few or many, or a class for an expanded clone.

size	V	D	J	CDR3	DNA
.	TRBV24-1	.	TRBJ2-5	CATSSGGQETQYF	TGTGCCACCAGTTCAGGGGGGCAAGAGACCCAGTACTTC
.	TRBV1	.	TRBJ1-4	CTSSQLPRGRDEKLFF	TGCACCAGCAGCCAGCTCCCCAGGGGCCGAGATGAAAAACTGTTTTTT
once	TRBV5-6	TRBD1	TRBJ2-2	CASSFGQAGELFF	TGTGCCAGCAGCTTTGGACAGGCCGGGGAGCTGTTTTTT
once	TRBV19	.	TRBJ1-5	CASKIGSADQPQHF	TGTGCCAGTAAGATAGGTTCGGCGGATCAGCCCCAGCATTTT
.	TRBV19	TRBD2	TRBJ2-2	CACNSGLTGELFF	TGTGCCTGTAATAGCGGGCTCACCGGGGAGCTGTTTTTT
.	TRBV4-1	TRBD1	TRBJ1-6	CASSQERQGGSPLHF	TGCGCCAGCAGCCAAGAACGACAGGGAGGTTCACCCCTCCACTTT
.	TRBV11-2	.	TRBJ1-6	CASSLESPYTINSPLHF	TGTGCCAGCAGCTTAGAATCGCCCTACACTATAAATTCACCCCTCCACTTT
.	TRBV11-2	TRBD1	TRBJ2-1	CASSFNRGAYNEQFF	TGTGCCAGCAGCTTTAACAGGGGAGCCTACAATGAGCAGTTCTTC
.	TRBV7-9	TRBD1	TRBJ2-2	CAGRQGNTGELFF	TGTGCCGGGCGACAGGGGAACACCGGGGAGCTGTTTTTT
.	TRBV10-3	TRBD2	TRBJ2-1	CAIRETGTSGSYEQFF	TGTGCCATCAGGGAAACCGGGACTAGCGGGAGCTATGAGCAGTTCTTC
once	TRBV6-5	.	TRBJ1-2	CASCRTANYGYTF	TGTGCCAGCTGCAGGACAGCTAACTATGGCTACACCTTC
.	TRBV5-1	TRBD2	TRBJ2-7	CASSYGLAGESSYEQYF	TGCGCCAGCAGTTATGGACTAGCGGGGGAAAGCTCCTACGAGCAGTACTTC
.	TRBV4-1	.	TRBJ1-1	CASSQQGGDTEAFF	TGCGCCAGCAGCCAACAGGGAGGGGACACTGAAGCTTTCTTT
few	TRBV5-4	TRBD1	TRBJ1-2	CASSQDRTGAQLGYGYTF	TGTGCCAGCAGCCAAGATAGGACAGGGGCCCAACTTGGCTATGGCTACACCTTC
.	TRBV28	TRBD1	TRBJ1-3	CASSFGQGAGNTIYF	TGTGCCAGCAGTTTTGGACAGGGGGCTGGAAACACCATATATTTT
.	TRBV19	.	TRBJ2-1	CASRVWDAATRGDNEQFF	TGTGCCAGTAGGGTATGGGATGCAGCTACTCGGGGTGACAATGAGCAGTTCTTC
.	TRBV6-5	.	TRBJ2-1	CASSLLANAYNEQFF	TGTGCCAGCAGTCTATTAGCGAATGCCTACAATGAGCAGTTCTTC
.	TRBV2	.	TRBJ2-4	CASRSSAKNIQYF	TGTGCCAGCAGATCCTCAGCCAAAAACATTCAGTACTTC
.	TRBV29-1	.	TRBJ1-2	CSAAEGQYGYTF	TGCAGCGCCGCGGAGGGGCAATATGGCTACACCTTC
.	TRBV27	.	TRBJ2-7	CARATYEQYF	TGTGCCAGGGCAACCTACGAGCAGTACTTC